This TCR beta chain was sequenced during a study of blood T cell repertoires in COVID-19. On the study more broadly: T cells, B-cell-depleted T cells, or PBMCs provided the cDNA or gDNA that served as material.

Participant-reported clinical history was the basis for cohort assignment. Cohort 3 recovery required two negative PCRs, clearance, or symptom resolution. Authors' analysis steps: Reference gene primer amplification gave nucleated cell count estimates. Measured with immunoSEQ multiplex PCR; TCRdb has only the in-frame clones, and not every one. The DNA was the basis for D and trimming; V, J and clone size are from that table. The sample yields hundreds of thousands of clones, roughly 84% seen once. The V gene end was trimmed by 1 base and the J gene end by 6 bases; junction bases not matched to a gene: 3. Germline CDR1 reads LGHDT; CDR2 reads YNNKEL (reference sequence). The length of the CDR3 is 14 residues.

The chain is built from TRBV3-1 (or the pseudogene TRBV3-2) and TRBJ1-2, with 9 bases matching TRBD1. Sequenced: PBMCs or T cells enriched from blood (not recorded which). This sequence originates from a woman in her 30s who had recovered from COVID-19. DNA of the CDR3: TGTGCCAGCAGCCAAGTTACAGGGGGCGATGGCTACACCTTC. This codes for CASSQVTGGDGYTF.